This T cell receptor beta chain was identified in a study of chemoradiotherapy in HPV16-positive cancers. Study observations and caveats: Non-HPV-specific T cells did not expand in tumors during treatment, whereas candidate HPV-specific clones and E7-related motifs did.

The germline gives CDR1 SGHKS, CDR2 YYEKEE (reference sequence). This CDR3 comprises 14 residues. V was cut by 4 bases and J by 4 bases, with 14 bases left in between. As to this clone: Its antigen is currently unknown.

The table came from immunoSEQ multiplex PCR; TCRdb's copy has only in-frame clones and leaves some out. The top ten clones hold approximately 17% of a sample with 3,400 or so clones, over 80% of them seen once. The sample was tumor tissue, taken from a patient who underwent chemoradiotherapy. The receptor was isolated from a human donor with HPV-associated anogenital cancer. The chain uses TRBV5-5 and TRBJ1-1, with D hard to call. Written as DNA, the CDR3 is TGTGCCAGCAGCCCATCGGTAGTTCCCACTGAAGCTTTCTTT. This gives the protein CASSPSVVPTEAFF.